This T cell receptor beta chain was retrieved from a study of blood T cell repertoires in COVID-19. Background on the study: COVID-19 samples, acute and convalescent, were from the United States, Italy and Spain.

Sequenced by immunoSEQ multiplex PCR; TCRdb stores in-frame clones only, minus some. The sample includes about 370,000 clones, 80% to 90% of them seen just once. Between the trimmed V and J ends, which lost 6 bases and 2 bases, there was a span of 11 bases. From germline, CDR1 is LNHDA and CDR2 SQIVND (reference sequence). This CDR3 comprises 13 residues. The receptor comes from a woman in her twenties or thirties with COVID-19, enrolled during active disease. Material: peripheral blood. The gene calls are TRBV19 and TRBJ2-7; D not resolved. The CDR3 loop is CASRGVGAYEQYF. CDR3 DNA sequence: TGTGCCAGTAGGGGCGTCGGTGCCTACGAGCAGTACTTC.